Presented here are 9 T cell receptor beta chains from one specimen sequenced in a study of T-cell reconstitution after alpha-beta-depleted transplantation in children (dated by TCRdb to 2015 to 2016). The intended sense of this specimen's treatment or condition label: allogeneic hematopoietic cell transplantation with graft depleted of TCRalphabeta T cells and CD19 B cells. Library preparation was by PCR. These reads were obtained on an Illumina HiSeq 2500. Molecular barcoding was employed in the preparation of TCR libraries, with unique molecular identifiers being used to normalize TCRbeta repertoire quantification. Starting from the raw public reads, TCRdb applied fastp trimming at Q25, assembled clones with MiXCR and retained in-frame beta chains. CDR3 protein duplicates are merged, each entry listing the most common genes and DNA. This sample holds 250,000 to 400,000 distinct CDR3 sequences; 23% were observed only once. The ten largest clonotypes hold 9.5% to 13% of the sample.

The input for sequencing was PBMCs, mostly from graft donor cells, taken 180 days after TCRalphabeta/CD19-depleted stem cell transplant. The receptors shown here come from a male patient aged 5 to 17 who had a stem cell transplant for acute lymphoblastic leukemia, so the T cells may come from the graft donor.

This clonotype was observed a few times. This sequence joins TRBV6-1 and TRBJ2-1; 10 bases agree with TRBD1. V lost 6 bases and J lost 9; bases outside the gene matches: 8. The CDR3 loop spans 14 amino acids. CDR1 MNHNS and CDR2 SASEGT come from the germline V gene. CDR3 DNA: TGTGCCAGCAGCTCCGGGACAGGGGCGGTTGAGCAGTTCTTC. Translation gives CASSSGTGAVEQFF.

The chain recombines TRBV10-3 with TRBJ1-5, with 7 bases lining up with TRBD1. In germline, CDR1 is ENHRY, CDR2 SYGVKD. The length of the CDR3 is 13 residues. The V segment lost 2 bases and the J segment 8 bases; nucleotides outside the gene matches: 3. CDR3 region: CAISEGGGKPQHF. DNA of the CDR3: TGTGCCATCAGTGAGGGAGGGGGCAAGCCCCAGCATTTT.

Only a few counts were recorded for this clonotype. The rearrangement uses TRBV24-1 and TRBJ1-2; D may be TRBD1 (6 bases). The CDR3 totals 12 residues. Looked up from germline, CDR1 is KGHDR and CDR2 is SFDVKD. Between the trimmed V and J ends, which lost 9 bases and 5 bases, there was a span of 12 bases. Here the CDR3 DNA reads TGTGCCACCTACAGGGATGGATATGGCTACACCTTC. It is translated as CATYRDGYGYTF.

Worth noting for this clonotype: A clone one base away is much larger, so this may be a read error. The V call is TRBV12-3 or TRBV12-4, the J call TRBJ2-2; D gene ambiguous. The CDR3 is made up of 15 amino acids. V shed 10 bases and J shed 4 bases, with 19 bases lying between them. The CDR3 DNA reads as TGTGCCAACACCCTCCCCTACGATGGCACCGGGGAGCTGTTTTTT. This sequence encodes CANTLPYDGTGELFF.

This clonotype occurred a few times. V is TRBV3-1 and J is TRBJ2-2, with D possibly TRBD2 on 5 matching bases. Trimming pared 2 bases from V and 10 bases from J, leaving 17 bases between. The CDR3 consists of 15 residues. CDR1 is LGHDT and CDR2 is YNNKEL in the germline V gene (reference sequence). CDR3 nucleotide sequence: TGTGCCAGCAGCCAACTGGCTATTAGCGCCGAGGAGCTGTTTTTT. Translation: CASSQLAISAEELFF.

CDR3 sequence: CSGLAGSHSTDTQYF. The CDR3 region has the DNA TGCAGCGGACTAGCGGGCTCACATAGCACAGATACGCAGTATTTT. V usage is TRBV29-1 and J usage is TRBJ2-3, with TRBD2 matching 10 bases. The CDR3 contains 15 residues. The J segment lost 0 bases and the V segment lost 7 bases, leaving 7 bases of the junction unmatched. CDR1 and CDR2 (germline): SQVTM, ANQGSEA.

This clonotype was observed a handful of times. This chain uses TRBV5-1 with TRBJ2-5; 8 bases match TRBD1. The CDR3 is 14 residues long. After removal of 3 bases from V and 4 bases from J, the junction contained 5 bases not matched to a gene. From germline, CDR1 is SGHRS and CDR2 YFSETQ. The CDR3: CASSYPGGSETQYF. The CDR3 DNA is TGCGCCAGCAGCTATCCAGGGGGCTCAGAGACCCAGTACTTC.

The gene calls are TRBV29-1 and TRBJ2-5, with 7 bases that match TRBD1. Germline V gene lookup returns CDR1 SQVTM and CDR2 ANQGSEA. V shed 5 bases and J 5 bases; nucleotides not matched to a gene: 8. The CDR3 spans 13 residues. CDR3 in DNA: TGCAGCGTTCCCCAGGGGGTGGGGGAGACCCAGTACTTC. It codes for CSVPQGVGETQYF. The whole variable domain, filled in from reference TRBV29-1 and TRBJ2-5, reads SAVISQKPSRDICQRGTSLTIQCQVDSQVTMMFWYRQQPGQSLTLIATANQGSEATYESGFVIDKFPISRPNLTFSTLTVSNMSPEDSSIYLCSVPQGVGETQYFGPGTRLLVL.

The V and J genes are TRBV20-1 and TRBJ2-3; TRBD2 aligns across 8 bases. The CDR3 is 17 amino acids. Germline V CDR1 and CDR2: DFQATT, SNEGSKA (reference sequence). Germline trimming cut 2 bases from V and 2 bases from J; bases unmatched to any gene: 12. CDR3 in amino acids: CSARPPVSGISTDTQYF. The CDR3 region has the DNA TGCAGTGCTAGACCGCCGGTTAGCGGGATTTCCACAGATACGCAGTATTTT.